These T cell receptor beta chains were read from a single sample in a study of response to subunit inactivated influenza vaccine. TCRdb re-analysed the RT-PCR reads in MiXCR, keeping a single row per CDR3 protein. Among more than 450,000 distinct CDR3 sequences listed, roughly 10% were seen once. These same records also appear under a second study, on T cells expressing NK-cell markers.

Specimen: PBMCs from blood, collected on the day of vaccination. Receptors originate from a man aged 45-65 years who received an inactivated influenza vaccine. Both conserved end residues are part of each CDR3. A D gene is named only where the DNA matches it firmly. Size tells how often a clone was seen (once, few, many) or the class of an expanded clone, and some rows leave it out.

D gene,clone size,J gene,V gene,CDR3 protein,CDR3 DNA
TRBD1,NA,TRBJ2-5,TRBV3-1,CASSRGPETQYF,TGTGCCAGCAGTAGGGGGCCGGAGACCCAGTACTTC
NA,few,TRBJ1-6,TRBV20-1,CSARDLTESSYNSPLHF,TGCAGTGCTAGAGATCTGACGGAGAGCTCCTATAATTCACCCCTCCACTTT
NA,many,TRBJ2-3,TRBV12-3/TRBV12-4,CASSPRGTSTDTQYF,TGTGCCAGCAGCCCTCGGGGGACCAGCACAGATACGCAGTATTTT
NA,NA,TRBJ2-3,TRBV5-1,CASSLREKDTQYF,TGCGCCAGCAGCTTGCGGGAGAAAGATACGCAGTATTTT
NA,NA,TRBJ2-3,TRBV28,CASSSPRSSTQYF,TGTGCCAGCAGTTCCCCGCGTTCCAGTACGCAGTATTTT
NA,NA,TRBJ2-2,TRBV12-3/TRBV12-4,CASGMFEGTGELFF,TGTGCCAGCGGAATGTTTGAGGGGACCGGGGAGCTGTTTTTT
NA,few,TRBJ2-2,TRBV15,CATSREAGANTGELFF,TGTGCCACCAGCAGAGAGGCCGGGGCGAACACCGGGGAGCTGTTTTTT
TRBD2,few,TRBJ2-2,TRBV6-5,CASSYSSGGGPGELFF,TGTGCCAGCAGTTACTCGTCTGGGGGAGGGCCCGGGGAGCTGTTTTTT
TRBD1,many,TRBJ2-6,TRBV12-3/TRBV12-4,CASSVDRAGANVLTF,TGTGCCAGCAGTGTGGACAGGGCTGGGGCCAACGTCCTGACTTTC
TRBD2,few,TRBJ2-3,TRBV20-1,CSAPLAGATDTQYF,TGCAGTGCCCCACTAGCGGGGGCCACAGATACGCAGTATTTT
NA,many,TRBJ2-1,TRBV5-1,CASSLALTDSNEQFF,TGCGCCAGCAGCTTGGCCCTGACAGACTCCAATGAGCAGTTCTTC
TRBD1,NA,TRBJ1-2,TRBV5-1,CASSERTGDRGYTF,TGCGCCAGCAGCGAACGGACAGGGGATCGGGGCTACACCTTC
TRBD1,NA,TRBJ2-2,TRBV20-1,CSAIPGTGNTGELFF,TGCAGTGCTATCCCCGGGACAGGGAACACCGGGGAGCTGTTTTTT
TRBD1,NA,TRBJ1-1,TRBV6-1,CASSRGQGAFDTEAFF,TGTGCCAGCAGTAGGGGACAGGGGGCGTTTGACACTGAAGCTTTCTTT
NA,few,TRBJ1-5,TRBV6-1,CASSASSESQPQHF,TGTGCCAGCAGTGCATCTAGTGAAAGTCAGCCCCAGCATTTT
TRBD2,NA,TRBJ2-1,TRBV10-3,CAISEGGSGIYEQFF,TGTGCCATCAGTGAGGGCGGGAGTGGTATTTATGAGCAGTTCTTC
TRBD1,few,TRBJ1-1,TRBV7-9,CASSAGQMNTEAFF,TGTGCCAGCAGCGCGGGACAGATGAACACTGAAGCTTTCTTT
TRBD1,few,TRBJ2-1,TRBV29-1,CSDRTGGIYNEQFF,TGCAGCGACCGAACAGGGGGGATATACAATGAGCAGTTCTTC
NA,many,TRBJ2-5,TRBV7-9,CASSTRETQYF,TGTGCCAGCAGCACAAGAGAGACCCAGTACTTC
TRBD2,NA,TRBJ2-5,TRBV7-6,CASTGLAGETQYF,TGTGCCAGCACCGGACTAGCCGGTGAGACCCAGTACTTC
TRBD1,many,TRBJ2-3,TRBV5-1,CASSLPGQGADTQYF,TGCGCCAGCAGCCTACCGGGACAGGGGGCAGATACGCAGTATTTT
TRBD2,NA,TRBJ2-5,TRBV3-1,CASSPTKERGREETQYF,TGTGCCAGCAGCCCAACGAAGGAGCGGGGACGAGAAGAGACCCAGTACTTC
NA,NA,TRBJ2-7,TRBV3-2,CASSQVQSYEQYF,TGTGCCAGCAGCCAAGTACAGTCCTACGAGCAGTACTTC
NA,many,TRBJ2-2,TRBV12-3/TRBV12-4,CASSRAGNTGELFF,TGTGCCAGCAGCAGGGCAGGGAACACCGGGGAGCTGTTTTTT
NA,NA,TRBJ2-2,TRBV5-1,CASSLPRNTGELFF,TGCGCCAGCAGCTTGCCGCGGAACACCGGGGAGCTGTTTTTT
TRBD2,NA,TRBJ2-3,TRBV11-2,CASSPLSGGADTQYF,TGTGCCAGCAGCCCTCTTAGCGGGGGGGCAGATACGCAGTATTTT
TRBD1,few,TRBJ1-1,TRBV18,CASSRGTATEAFF,TGTGCCAGCTCGCGCGGGACAGCCACTGAAGCTTTCTTT
TRBD2,few,TRBJ2-3,TRBV4-3,CASSQGISGGNTQYF,TGCGCCAGCAGCCAAGGTATTAGCGGGGGAAATACGCAGTATTTT
NA,few,TRBJ1-2,TRBV25-1,CASSEASPDGYTF,TGTGCCAGCAGTGAGGCCTCTCCGGATGGCTACACCTTC
TRBD1,many,TRBJ2-1,TRBV7-2,CASGQGGNNEQFF,TGTGCCAGCGGACAGGGGGGGAACAATGAGCAGTTCTTC
NA,few,TRBJ2-1,TRBV29-1,CSVLVQGRHNEQFF,TGCAGCGTTTTGGTACAGGGTAGGCACAATGAGCAGTTCTTC
TRBD2,NA,TRBJ2-7,TRBV7-4,CASSFRTPLSGGSYEQYF,TGTGCCAGCAGCTTTAGAACCCCTCTTAGCGGGGGTTCTTACGAGCAGTACTTC
NA,many,TRBJ2-7,TRBV12-3/TRBV12-4,CASSFGQSYEQYF,TGTGCCAGCAGTTTCGGCCAATCCTACGAGCAGTACTTC
TRBD1,NA,TRBJ2-7,TRBV30,CAWSRQGRGYEQYF,TGTGCCTGGAGCAGACAGGGGCGCGGGTACGAGCAGTACTTC
NA,few,TRBJ2-6,TRBV5-1,CASSFLPTSGANVLTF,TGCGCCAGCAGCTTTCTCCCCACTTCTGGGGCCAACGTCCTGACTTTC
NA,few,TRBJ2-1,TRBV6-5,CASSTTRDNEQFF,TGTGCCAGCAGTACTACCAGGGACAATGAGCAGTTCTTC
NA,many,TRBJ2-1,TRBV15,CATSRDHPMVATNEQFF,TGTGCCACCAGCAGAGATCACCCTATGGTTGCGACCAATGAGCAGTTCTTC
TRBD2,NA,TRBJ2-1,TRBV5-4,CASSLKLLADYNEQFF,TGTGCCAGCAGCCTGAAACTACTAGCGGATTACAATGAGCAGTTCTTC
NA,NA,TRBJ1-1,TRBV12-3/TRBV12-4,CASREGGEVSEAFF,TGTGCCAGCAGGGAAGGGGGGGAGGTCTCTGAAGCTTTCTTT
TRBD1,NA,TRBJ2-3,TRBV20-1,CSAFRDRSTDTQYF,TGCAGTGCTTTTCGGGACAGGAGCACAGATACGCAGTATTTT
NA,NA,TRBJ2-3,TRBV7-3,CASSLTRGGSTDTQYF,TGTGCCAGCAGCTTAACTCGCGGAGGGAGCACAGATACGCAGTATTTT
NA,few,TRBJ1-2,TRBV12-3/TRBV12-4,CASSRGTGYTF,TGTGCCAGCAGTCGGGGGACCGGCTACACCTTC
NA,few,TRBJ1-2,TRBV7-9,CASSSPLGMDGYTF,TGTGCCAGCAGCTCCCCCTTGGGGATGGATGGCTACACCTTC
NA,many,TRBJ1-4,TRBV5-5,CASSLFQGNNEKLFF,TGTGCCAGCAGCTTGTTCCAGGGGAATAATGAAAAACTGTTTTTT
NA,NA,TRBJ1-1,TRBV20-1,CSARDIKNTEAFF,TGCAGTGCCCGGGACATTAAGAACACTGAAGCTTTCTTT
NA,NA,TRBJ2-1,TRBV20-1,CSARVRGGNEQFF,TGCAGTGCTAGAGTACGGGGAGGCAATGAGCAGTTCTTC
NA,many,TRBJ1-4,TRBV29-1,CSAIGRGGSNEKLFF,TGCAGCGCCATCGGAAGGGGGGGGTCTAATGAAAAACTGTTTTTT
TRBD1,few,TRBJ2-2,TRBV29-1,CSVSGQANTGELFF,TGCAGCGTTTCCGGACAGGCGAACACCGGGGAGCTGTTTTTT
NA,few,TRBJ2-3,TRBV7-2,CASSPMPGGLGQYF,TGTGCCAGCAGCCCTATGCCGGGGGGCTTAGGGCAGTATTTT
NA,NA,TRBJ2-5,TRBV11-2,CASSLNSRVGETQYF,TGTGCCAGCAGCTTAAATTCCAGGGTCGGGGAGACCCAGTACTTC
NA,many,TRBJ2-4,TRBV10-3,CAISDYRGLTKNIQYF,TGTGCCATCAGTGATTATAGGGGATTAACCAAAAACATTCAGTACTTC
NA,NA,TRBJ2-4,TRBV5-1,CASSWTPRGAKNIQYF,TGCGCCAGCAGCTGGACTCCCCGAGGGGCCAAAAACATTCAGTACTTC
TRBD2,few,TRBJ2-1,TRBV15,CATGTSGYRNEQFF,TGTGCCACCGGGACTAGCGGGTACCGTAATGAGCAGTTCTTC
TRBD2,NA,TRBJ2-1,TRBV9,CASSLGGGEDEQFF,TGTGCCAGCAGCCTTGGGGGGGGAGAAGATGAGCAGTTCTTC
NA,few,TRBJ2-7,TRBV6-2/TRBV6-3,CASKLMAGAPEQYF,TGTGCCAGCAAACTAATGGCGGGGGCGCCCGAGCAGTACTTC
NA,NA,TRBJ2-5,TRBV27,CASSPGWGQETQYF,TGTGCCAGCAGTCCAGGGTGGGGGCAAGAGACCCAGTACTTC
NA,NA,TRBJ2-7,TRBV7-2,CASSPETGDSYEQYF,TGTGCCAGCAGCCCCGAAACGGGAGACTCCTACGAGCAGTACTTC
NA,NA,TRBJ1-6,TRBV11-2,CASSLGVYSYNSPLHF,TGTGCCAGCAGCCTAGGCGTTTACTCCTATAATTCACCCCTCCACTTT
TRBD1,few,TRBJ2-2,TRBV28,CASSAGTGITGELFF,TGTGCCAGCAGTGCCGGGACAGGGATCACCGGGGAGCTGTTTTTT
NA,NA,TRBJ1-1,TRBV12-3/TRBV12-4,CAGSSTVNTEAFF,TGTGCCGGCAGTTCCACGGTGAACACTGAAGCTTTCTTT